Listed here is a single TCR beta chain. Losses at the gene ends were 1 base for V and 4 bases for J; bases not matched to a gene: 5. The length of the CDR3 is 14 residues. Germline lookup yields CDR1 SQVTM and CDR2 ANQGSEA. The data were obtained in a study of T cell changes during pregnancy in multiple sclerosis. Assay used: immunoSEQ multiplex PCR; TCRdb lists only in-frame clones, some missing. This table has some 89,000 clones, approximately 94% appearing once. Specimen: peripheral blood, collected in the third trimester of pregnancy. The chain couples TRBV29-1 to TRBJ2-7; 9 bases fit TRBD2. The TCR was taken from a female donor with multiple sclerosis, enrolled in a pregnancy study. The CDR3 DNA follows: TGCAGCGTTGAAGGGGGGACTAGCACTTACGAGCAGTACTTC. It encodes CSVEGGTSTYEQYF.